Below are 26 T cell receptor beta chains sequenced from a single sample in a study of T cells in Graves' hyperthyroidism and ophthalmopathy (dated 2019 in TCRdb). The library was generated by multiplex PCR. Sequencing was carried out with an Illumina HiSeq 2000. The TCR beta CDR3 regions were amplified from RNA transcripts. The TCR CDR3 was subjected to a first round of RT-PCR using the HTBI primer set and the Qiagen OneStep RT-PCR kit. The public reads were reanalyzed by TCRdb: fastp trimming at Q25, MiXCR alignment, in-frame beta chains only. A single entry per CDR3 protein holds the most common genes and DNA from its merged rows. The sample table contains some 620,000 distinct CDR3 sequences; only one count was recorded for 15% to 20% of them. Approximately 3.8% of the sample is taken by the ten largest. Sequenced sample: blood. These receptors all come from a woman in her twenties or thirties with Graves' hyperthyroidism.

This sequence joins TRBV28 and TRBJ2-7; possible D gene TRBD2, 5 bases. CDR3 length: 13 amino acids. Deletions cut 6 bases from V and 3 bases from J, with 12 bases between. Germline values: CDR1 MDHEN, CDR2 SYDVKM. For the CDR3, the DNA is TGTGCCAGCAGCGTCGGGGAGTACTACGAGCAGTACTTC. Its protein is CASSVGEYYEQYF.

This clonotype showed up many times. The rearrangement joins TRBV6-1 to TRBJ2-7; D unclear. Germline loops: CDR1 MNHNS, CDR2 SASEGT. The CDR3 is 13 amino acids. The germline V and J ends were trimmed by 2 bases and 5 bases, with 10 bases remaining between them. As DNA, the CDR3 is TGTGCCAGCAGTGAAACCCCGGTCGACGAGCAGTACTTC. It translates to CASSETPVDEQYF.

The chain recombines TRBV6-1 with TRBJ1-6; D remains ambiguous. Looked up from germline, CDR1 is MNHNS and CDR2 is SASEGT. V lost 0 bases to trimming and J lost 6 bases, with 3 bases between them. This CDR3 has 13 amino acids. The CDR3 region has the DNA TGTGCCAGCAGTGAAGCGCCTAATTCACCCCTCCACTTT. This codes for CASSEAPNSPLHF.

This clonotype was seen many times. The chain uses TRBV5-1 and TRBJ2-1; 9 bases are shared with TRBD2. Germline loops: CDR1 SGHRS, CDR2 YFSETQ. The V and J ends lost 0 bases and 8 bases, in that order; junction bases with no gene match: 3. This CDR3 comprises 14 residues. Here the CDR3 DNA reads TGCGCCAGCAGCTTGGTAGCGGGAGACGATGAGCAGTTCTTC. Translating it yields CASSLVAGDDEQFF.

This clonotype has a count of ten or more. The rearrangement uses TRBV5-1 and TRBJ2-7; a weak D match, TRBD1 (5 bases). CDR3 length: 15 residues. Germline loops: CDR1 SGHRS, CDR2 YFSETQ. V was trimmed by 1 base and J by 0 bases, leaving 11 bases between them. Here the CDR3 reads CASSLWGRVSYEQYF. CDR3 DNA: TGCGCCAGCAGCTTGTGGGGCAGGGTCTCCTACGAGCAGTACTTC.

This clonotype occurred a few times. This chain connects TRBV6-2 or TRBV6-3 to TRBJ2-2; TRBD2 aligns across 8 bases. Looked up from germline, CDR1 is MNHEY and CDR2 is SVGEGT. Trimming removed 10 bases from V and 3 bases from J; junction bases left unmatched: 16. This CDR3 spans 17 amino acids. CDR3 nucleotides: TGTGCCAACAGCCTACAGAGCGGGAGAGAGGACACCGGGGAGCTGTTTTTT. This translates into CANSLQSGREDTGELFF.

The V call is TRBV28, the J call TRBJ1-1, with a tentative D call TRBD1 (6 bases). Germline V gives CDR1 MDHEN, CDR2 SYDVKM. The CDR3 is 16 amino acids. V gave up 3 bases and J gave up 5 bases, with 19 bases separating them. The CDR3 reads CASSLGTPGVGTEAFF. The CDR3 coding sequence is TGTGCCAGCAGTTTGGGGACACCTGGGGTAGGGACTGAAGCTTTCTTT. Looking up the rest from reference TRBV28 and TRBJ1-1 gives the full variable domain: DVKVTQSSRYLVKRTGEKVFLECVQDMDHENMFWYRQDPGLGLRLIYFSYDVKMKEKGDIPEGYSVSREKKERFSLILESASTNQTSMYLCASSLGTPGVGTEAFFGQGTRLTVV.

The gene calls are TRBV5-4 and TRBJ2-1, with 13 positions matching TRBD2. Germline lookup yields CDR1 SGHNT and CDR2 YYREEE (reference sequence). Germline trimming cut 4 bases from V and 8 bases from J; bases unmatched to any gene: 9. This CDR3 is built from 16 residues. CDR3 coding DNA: TGTGCCAGCAGCCGATATTTACTAGCGGGAGGGCATGAGCAGTTCTTC. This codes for CASSRYLLAGGHEQFF.

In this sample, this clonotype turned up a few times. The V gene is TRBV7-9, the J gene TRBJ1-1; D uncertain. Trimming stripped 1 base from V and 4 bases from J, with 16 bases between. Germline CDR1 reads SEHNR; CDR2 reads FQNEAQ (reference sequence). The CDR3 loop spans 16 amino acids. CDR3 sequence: CASSLVGSVRGTEAFF. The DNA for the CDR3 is TGTGCCAGCAGCTTAGTCGGGTCCGTGCGGGGCACTGAAGCTTTCTTT.

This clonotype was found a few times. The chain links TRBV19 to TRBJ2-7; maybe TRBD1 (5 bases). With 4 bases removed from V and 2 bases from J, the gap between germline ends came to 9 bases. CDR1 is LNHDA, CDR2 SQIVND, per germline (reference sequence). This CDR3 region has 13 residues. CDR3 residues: CASSNGQAYEQYF. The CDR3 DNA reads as TGTGCCAGTAGTAATGGACAAGCCTACGAGCAGTACTTC.

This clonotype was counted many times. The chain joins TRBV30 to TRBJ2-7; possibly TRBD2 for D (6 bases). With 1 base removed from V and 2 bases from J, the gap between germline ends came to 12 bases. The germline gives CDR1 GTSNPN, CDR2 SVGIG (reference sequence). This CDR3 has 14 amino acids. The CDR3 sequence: CAWSGAGEAYEQYF. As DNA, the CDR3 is TGTGCCTGGAGTGGAGCGGGCGAGGCCTACGAGCAGTACTTC.

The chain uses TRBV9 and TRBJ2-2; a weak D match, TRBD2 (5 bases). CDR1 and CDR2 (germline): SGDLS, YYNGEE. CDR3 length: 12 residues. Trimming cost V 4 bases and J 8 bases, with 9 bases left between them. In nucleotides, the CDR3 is TGTGCCAGCAGCACCGGGGTGGGGGAGCTGTTTTTT. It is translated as CASSTGVGELFF.

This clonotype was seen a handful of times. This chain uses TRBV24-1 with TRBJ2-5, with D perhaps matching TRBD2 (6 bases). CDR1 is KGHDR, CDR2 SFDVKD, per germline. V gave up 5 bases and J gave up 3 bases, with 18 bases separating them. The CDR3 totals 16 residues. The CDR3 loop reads CATSVPSGLLKETQYF. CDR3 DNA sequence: TGTGCCACCAGTGTCCCGTCGGGACTGTTGAAAGAGACCCAGTACTTC.

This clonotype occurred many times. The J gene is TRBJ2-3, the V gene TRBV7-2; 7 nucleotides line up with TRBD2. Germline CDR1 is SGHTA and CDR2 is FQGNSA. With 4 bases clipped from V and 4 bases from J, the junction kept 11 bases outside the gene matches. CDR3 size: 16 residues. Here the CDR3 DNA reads TGTGCCAGCAGCTGGGGGTACGCGGGAGCGGCAGATACGCAGTATTTT. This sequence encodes CASSWGYAGAADTQYF.

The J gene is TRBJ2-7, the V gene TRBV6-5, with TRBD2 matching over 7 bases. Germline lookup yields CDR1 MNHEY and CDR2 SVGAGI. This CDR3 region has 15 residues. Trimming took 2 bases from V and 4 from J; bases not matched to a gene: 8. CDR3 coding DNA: TGTGCCAGCAGTTACCCTTTAGCGGGCCTTTACGAGCAGTACTTC. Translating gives CASSYPLAGLYEQYF.

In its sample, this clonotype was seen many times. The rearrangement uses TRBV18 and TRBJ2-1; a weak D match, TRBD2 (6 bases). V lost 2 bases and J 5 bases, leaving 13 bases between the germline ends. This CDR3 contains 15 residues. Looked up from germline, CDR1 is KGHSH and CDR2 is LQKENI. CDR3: CASSPGPRDDNEQFF. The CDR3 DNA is TGTGCCAGCTCACCAGGGCCGCGGGATGACAATGAGCAGTTCTTC.

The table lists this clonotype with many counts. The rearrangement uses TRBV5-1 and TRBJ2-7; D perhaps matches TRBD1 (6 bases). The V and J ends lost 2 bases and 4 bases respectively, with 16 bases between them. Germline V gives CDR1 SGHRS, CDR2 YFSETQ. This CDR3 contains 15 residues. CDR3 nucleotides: TGCGCCAGCAGCTTAGGACAGCCCGAAGAATACGAGCAGTACTTC. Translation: CASSLGQPEEYEQYF.

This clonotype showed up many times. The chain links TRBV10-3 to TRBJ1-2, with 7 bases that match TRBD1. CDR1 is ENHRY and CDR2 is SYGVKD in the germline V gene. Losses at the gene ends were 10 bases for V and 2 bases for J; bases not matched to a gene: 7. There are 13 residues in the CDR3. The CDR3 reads CASEGARNYGYTF. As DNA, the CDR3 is TGTGCCAGCGAGGGGGCTCGGAACTATGGCTACACCTTC.

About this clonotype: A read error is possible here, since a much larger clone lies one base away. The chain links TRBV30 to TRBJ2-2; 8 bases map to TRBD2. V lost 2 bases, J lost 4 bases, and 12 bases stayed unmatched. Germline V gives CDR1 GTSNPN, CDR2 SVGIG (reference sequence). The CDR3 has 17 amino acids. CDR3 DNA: TGTGCCTGGAGTCCCGAAGCGGGAGACTCGAGCACCGGGGAGCTGTTTTTT. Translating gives CAWSPEAGDSSTGELFF.

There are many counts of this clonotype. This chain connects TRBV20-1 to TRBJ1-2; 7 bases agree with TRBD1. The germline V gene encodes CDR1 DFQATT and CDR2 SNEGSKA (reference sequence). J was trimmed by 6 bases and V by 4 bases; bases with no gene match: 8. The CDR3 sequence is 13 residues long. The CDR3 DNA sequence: TGCAGTGCTAAGTCTGGGACAGAGGATGGCTACACCTTC. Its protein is CSAKSGTEDGYTF.

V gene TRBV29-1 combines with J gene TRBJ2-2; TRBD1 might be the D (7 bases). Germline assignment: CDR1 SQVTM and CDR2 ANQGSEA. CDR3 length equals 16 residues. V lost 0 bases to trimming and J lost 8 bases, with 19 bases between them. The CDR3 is CSVEDDTLTGRGELFF. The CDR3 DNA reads TGCAGCGTTGAAGACGACACCCTGACAGGGAGGGGGGAGCTGTTTTTT.

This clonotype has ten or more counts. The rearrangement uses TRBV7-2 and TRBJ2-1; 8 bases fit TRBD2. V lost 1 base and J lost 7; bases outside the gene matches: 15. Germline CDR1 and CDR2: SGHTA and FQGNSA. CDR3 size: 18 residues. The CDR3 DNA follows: TGTGCCAGCAGCTTAGAGACGCGGGTGCGGGAGGCACGGAATGAGCAGTTCTTC. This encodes CASSLETRVREARNEQFF.

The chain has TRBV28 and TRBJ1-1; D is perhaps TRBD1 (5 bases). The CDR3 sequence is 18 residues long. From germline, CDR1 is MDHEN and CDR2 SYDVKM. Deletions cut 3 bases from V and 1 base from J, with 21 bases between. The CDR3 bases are TGTGCCAGCAGTTTGGGACTCAAAAGGATTGGTCGGAACACTGAAGCTTTCTTT. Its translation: CASSLGLKRIGRNTEAFF. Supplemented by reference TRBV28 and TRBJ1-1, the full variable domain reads DVKVTQSSRYLVKRTGEKVFLECVQDMDHENMFWYRQDPGLGLRLIYFSYDVKMKEKGDIPEGYSVSREKKERFSLILESASTNQTSMYLCASSLGLKRIGRNTEAFFGQGTRLTVV.

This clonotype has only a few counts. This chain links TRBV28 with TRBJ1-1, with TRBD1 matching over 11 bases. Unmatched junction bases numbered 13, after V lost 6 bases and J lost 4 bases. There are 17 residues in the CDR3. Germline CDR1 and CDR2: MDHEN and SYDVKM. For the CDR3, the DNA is TGTGCCAGCAGCGATATCGGGGACAGGGGGATGAGCACTGAAGCTTTCTTT. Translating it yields CASSDIGDRGMSTEAFF.

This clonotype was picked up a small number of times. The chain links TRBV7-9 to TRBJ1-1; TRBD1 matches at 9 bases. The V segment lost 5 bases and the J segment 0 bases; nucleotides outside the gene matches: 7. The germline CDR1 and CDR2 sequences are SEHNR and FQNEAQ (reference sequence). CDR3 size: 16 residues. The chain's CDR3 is CASSDSGTGMNTEAFF. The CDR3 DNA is TGTGCCAGCAGCGACTCCGGGACAGGGATGAACACTGAAGCTTTCTTT.

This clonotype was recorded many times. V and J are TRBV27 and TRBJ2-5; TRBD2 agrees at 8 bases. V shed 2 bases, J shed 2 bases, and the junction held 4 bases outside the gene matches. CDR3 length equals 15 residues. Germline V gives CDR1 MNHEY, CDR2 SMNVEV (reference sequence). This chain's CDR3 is CASSLGAGVQETQYF. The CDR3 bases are TGTGCCAGCAGTTTAGGAGCGGGGGTTCAAGAGACCCAGTACTTC.